This T cell receptor (beta chain) was documented in a study of T-cell memory formation after mild COVID-19. This CDR3 spans 16 amino acids. The germline V gene has CDR1 DFQATT and CDR2 SNEGSKA (reference sequence). V lost 0 bases, J lost 4 bases, and 6 bases stayed unmatched. Remarks on this clonotype: Antigen: not known.

Via MiXCR, TCRdb re-called the 5' RACE reads, giving one row per CDR3 protein. The repertoire has 190,000 or so distinct CDR3 sequences, about 10% of them found once; the top ten carry 3% to 3.5%. Study-level results: Chiefly within CM and EM were the contracting CD4+ clones; CD8+ ones were within EMRA. The study found balanced CD4/CD8 in clones contracting day 15 to 85 and a CD4+ lean in later expanders.

The chain uses TRBV20-1 and TRBJ2-5; 12 positions match TRBD2. The receptor's source is a man between 18 and 35 years old who had mild COVID-19 (a few samples of this study predate the infection). Cell type and time point are not known. Input material: PBMCs or a T cell subset sorted from them (not recorded which). CDR3 amino acids: CSARDPSGGALETQYF. CDR3 sequence (DNA): TGCAGTGCTAGAGATCCTAGCGGGGGGGCCCTAGAGACCCAGTACTTC.